This TCR beta chain was captured in a study of blood T cell repertoires in COVID-19. Overall study context: From the United States, Italy and Spain came samples of acute and convalescent COVID-19. The cDNA or gDNA used as material had been derived from T cells, B-cell-depleted T cells, or PBMCs.

The table lists this clone with many counts. Original processing methods: Reference gene primers were amplified, and this amplification served to estimate nucleated cell counts. Measured with immunoSEQ multiplex PCR; TCRdb has only the in-frame clones, and not every one. That table furnishes V, J and clone size, whereas the DNA furnished D and trimming. The sample contains fewer than 350,000 clones, around four fifths of which appear only once. Germline CDR1 and CDR2: SGHVS and FQNEAQ. The CDR3 covers 15 residues. V shed 0 bases and J shed 5 bases, with 10 bases lying between them. The rearrangement joins TRBV7-8 to TRBJ2-2; weak D call: TRBD1 (6 bases). This receptor was identified in a woman between 45 and 65 years old with active or convalescent COVID-19. The sequenced sample was peripheral blood. This chain's CDR3 is CASSLAQGRTGELFF. CDR3 nucleotide sequence: TGTGCCAGCAGCTTAGCACAGGGTCGGACCGGGGAGCTGTTTTTT. Based on the CDR3 plus reference TRBV7-8 and TRBJ2-2, the full variable domain is GAGVSQSPRYKVAKRGQDVALRCDPISGHVSLFWYQQALGQGPEFLTYFQNEAQLDKSGLPSDRFFAERPEGSVSTLKIQRTQQEDSAVYLCASSLAQGRTGELFFGEGSRLTVL.